The T cell receptor beta chain under discussion was sequenced for a study of graft-versus-host responses after intestinal transplantation. Study background: Each of the recipients got a multivisceral, liver-intestinal, or isolated intestinal transplant. All recipients got anti-thymocyte globulin induction, then tacrolimus and steroids for roughly three years.

Libraries were prepared by immunoSEQ multiplex PCR; TCRdb keeps only in-frame clonotypes and omits some of them. Counted here are tens of thousands of clones, roughly 90% occurring once; the ten biggest clones make up 2.5%. Regarding the study as a whole: Within the allografts of patients who had graft-donor T cell macrochimerism, graft-versus-host to host-versus-graft clonal ratios were high.

From germline, CDR1 is KGHSH and CDR2 LQKENI. This CDR3 has 15 amino acids. V lost 5 bases, J lost 0 bases, and 4 bases stayed unmatched. This clone was seen only a few times. Its antigen is currently unknown. The genes are TRBV18 and TRBJ2-1; TRBD2 matches at 7 bases. The specimen comprised unstimulated CD8+ T cells sorted from spleen or lymph node cells, sampled before intestinal transplant. The source of this sequence is a human donor who received an intestinal transplant. In DNA form, the CDR3 reads TGTGCCAGCTCAGTAAGGGACTACTCCTACAATGAGCAGTTCTTC. Protein sequence: CASSVRDYSYNEQFF.